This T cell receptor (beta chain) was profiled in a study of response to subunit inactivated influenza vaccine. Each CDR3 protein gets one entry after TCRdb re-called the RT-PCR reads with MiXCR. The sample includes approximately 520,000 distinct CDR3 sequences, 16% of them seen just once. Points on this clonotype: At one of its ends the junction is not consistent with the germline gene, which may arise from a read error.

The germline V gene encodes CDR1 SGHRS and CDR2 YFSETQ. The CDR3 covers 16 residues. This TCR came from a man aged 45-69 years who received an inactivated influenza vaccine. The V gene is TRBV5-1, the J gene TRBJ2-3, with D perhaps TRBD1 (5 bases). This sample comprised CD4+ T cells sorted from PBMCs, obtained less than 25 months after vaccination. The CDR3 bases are TGCGCCGGCAGCCCGTCAGGGCCACGGACGGGAGATACGCAGTATTTT. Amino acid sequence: CAGSPSGPRTGDTQYF.